The 18 T cell receptor beta chains below come from one sample, sequenced in a study of metastatic and nonmetastatic thyroid tumors (dated by TCRdb to 2020 to 2022). None of the patients had been given any treatment before thyroid surgery. The receptor library was made with PCR. Sequencing used an Illumina HiSeq 4000. The public reads were quality trimmed at Q25 with fastp and then assembled into clones with MiXCR by TCRdb, keeping productive beta chains. The sample table lists about 85,000 clones, around 9.1% of them with a count of one. Roughly 9% of the sample belongs to the ten largest clones. The sample consisted of blood. These TCRs come from a female donor with papillary thyroid cancer or a benign thyroid nodule (not recorded which). Some clones in this sample may be carry-over from other donors' samples.

On this clone: It may be a read error: a sequence one base away is much more abundant. This sample also contains other DNA sequences that code for the same CDR3. The rearrangement links TRBV5-1 to TRBJ2-5, with D perhaps matching TRBD1 (5 bases). Germline assignment: CDR1 SGHRS and CDR2 YFSETQ. The CDR3 is 14 amino acids. The CDR3 is CASSFDSSQETQYF. As DNA, the CDR3 is TGTGCCAGCAGCTTTGACAGCTCCCAAGAGACCCAGTACTTC.

The chain's CDR3 is CSVARQTNTEAFF. The CDR3 nucleotides are TGCAGCGTTGCTCGACAGACGAACACTGAAGCTTTCTTT. The rearrangement joins TRBV29-1 to TRBJ1-1; TRBD1 is a possible D gene (5 bases). V lost 4 bases and J 1 base, leaving 10 bases between the germline ends. CDR3 length equals 13 residues. In germline, CDR1 is SQVTM, CDR2 ANQGSEA.

This clone appeared many times. This rearrangement joins TRBV5-1 to TRBJ1-2; D gene unclear. Trimming took off 0 bases at V and 3 bases at J, with 12 bases between the two ends. This CDR3 comprises 15 residues. From germline, CDR1 is SGHRS and CDR2 YFSETQ. The CDR3 nucleotides are TGCGCCAGCAGCTTGGGGACCAACGTGGACTATGGCTACACCTTC. The encoded protein is CASSLGTNVDYGYTF. The complete variable domain, with remaining parts taken from reference TRBV5-1 and TRBJ1-2, reads KAGVTQTPRYLIKTRGQQVTLSCSPISGHRSVSWYQQTPGQGLQFLFEYFSETQRNKGNFPGRFSGRQFSNSRSEMNVSTLELGDSALYLCASSLGTNVDYGYTFGSGTRLTVV.

This clone showed up many times. The sample holds other DNA sequences that translate to the same CDR3. The chain couples TRBV3-1 to TRBJ1-6; D is unresolved. The CDR3 loop spans 15 amino acids. The germline V and J ends were trimmed by 0 bases and 7 bases, with 10 bases remaining between them. Germline V gene data show CDR1 as LGHDT and CDR2 as YNNKEL (reference sequence). Here the CDR3 reads CASSQDLLPNSPLHF. As DNA, the CDR3 is TGTGCCAGCAGCCAAGATCTGCTTCCCAATTCACCCCTCCACTTT. Variable domain in full (rest from reference TRBV3-1 and TRBJ1-6): DTAVSQTPKYLVTQMGNDKSIKCEQNLGHDTMYWYKQDSKKFLKIMFSYNNKELIINETVPNRFSPKSPDKAHLNLHINSLELGDSAVYFCASSQDLLPNSPLHFGNGTRLTVT.

This clone has ten or more counts. The gene calls are TRBV3-1 and TRBJ1-2; D remains unclear. The germline gives CDR1 LGHDT, CDR2 YNNKEL (reference sequence). This CDR3 spans 14 amino acids. Trimming left V 1 base short and J 6 bases short, with 12 bases between. This CDR3 reads CASSQARPINGYTF. The DNA of the CDR3 is TGTGCCAGCAGCCAAGCCAGGCCAATTAATGGCTACACCTTC. Full variable domain (remainder filled in from reference TRBV3-1 and TRBJ1-2): DTAVSQTPKYLVTQMGNDKSIKCEQNLGHDTMYWYKQDSKKFLKIMFSYNNKELIINETVPNRFSPKSPDKAHLNLHINSLELGDSAVYFCASSQARPINGYTFGSGTRLTVV.

This clone has only a few counts. This chain connects TRBV7-9 to TRBJ2-5, with 7 bases matching TRBD2. CDR3 size: 15 residues. Trimming at V came to 7 bases and at J to 2 bases, leaving 10 bases not matched to a gene. CDR1 SEHNR and CDR2 FQNEAQ come from the germline V gene (reference sequence). The CDR3: CASTLGRGDQETQYF. Written as DNA, the CDR3 is TGTGCCAGCACCTTGGGTCGGGGGGATCAAGAGACCCAGTACTTC.

This clone was counted many times. V gene TRBV2 combines with J gene TRBJ2-7; a weak D match, TRBD1 (5 bases). This CDR3 region has 13 residues. V lost 6 bases, J lost 0 bases, and 9 bases lay in between. From germline, CDR1 is SNHLY and CDR2 FYNNEI. The CDR3 DNA reads TGTGCCAGCAGACAGGATATCTCCTACGAGCAGTACTTC. It specifies CASRQDISYEQYF.

The table lists this clone with a few counts. The chain is built from TRBV20-1 and TRBJ2-1, with D perhaps TRBD2 (7 bases). V was shortened by 0 bases and J by 3 bases, with 18 bases between the two germline ends. Germline V gene lookup returns CDR1 DFQATT and CDR2 SNEGSKA (reference sequence). This CDR3 comprises 17 residues. CDR3 DNA: TGCAGTGCTAGAGATCCCCTAGCGAGGGGGGGCTACAATGAGCAGTTCTTC. Translated, it gives CSARDPLARGGYNEQFF.

Many counts were recorded for this clone. The chain carries TRBV24-1 and TRBJ2-7, with D tentatively TRBD2 (5 bases). The V and J ends lost 4 bases and 0 bases respectively, with 12 bases between them. This CDR3 has 15 residues. Germline CDR1 is KGHDR and CDR2 is SFDVKD. The CDR3 DNA reads TGTGCCACCAGTGAACGAGGACTGTTCTCCTACGAGCAGTACTTC. The encoded protein is CATSERGLFSYEQYF.

This clone was observed at least ten times. The gene calls are TRBV28 and TRBJ2-1; D is perhaps TRBD2 (7 bases). Looked up from germline, CDR1 is MDHEN and CDR2 is SYDVKM. V shed 6 bases and J shed 5 bases, with 20 bases lying between them. The length of the CDR3 is 16 residues. The DNA for the CDR3 is TGTGCCAGCAGCCAACTGGCGGGGGCGAATAACAATGAGCAGTTCTTC. It translates to CASSQLAGANNNEQFF.

This clone was seen repeatedly, ten times or more. This CDR3 reads CASRSQGSAEAFF. The CDR3 coding sequence is TGTGCCAGCAGGTCACAGGGGTCTGCTGAAGCTTTCTTT. The rearrangement joins TRBV6-1 to TRBJ1-1, with 7 bases identical to TRBD1. The CDR3 consists of 13 residues. Germline CDR1 reads MNHNS; CDR2 reads SASEGT. V shed 6 bases, J shed 6 bases, and the junction held 7 bases outside the gene matches.

This clone was counted ten times or more. V and J are TRBV9 and TRBJ2-1; 9 nucleotides match TRBD2. The CDR3 runs 16 residues. The J segment lost 0 bases and the V segment lost 4 bases, leaving 5 bases of the junction unmatched. CDR1 is SGDLS and CDR2 is YYNGEE in the germline V gene. The CDR3 DNA reads TGTGCCAGCAGCCCAATAGCGGGGGCCTCCTACAATGAGCAGTTCTTC. Protein product: CASSPIAGASYNEQFF.

In the case of this clone: This sample also contains other DNA sequences that code for the same CDR3. The rearrangement links TRBV10-3 to TRBJ2-5; 10 nucleotides agree with TRBD1. Trimming at V came to 2 bases and at J to 4 bases, leaving 1 base not matched to a gene. Germline values: CDR1 ENHRY, CDR2 SYGVKD. This CDR3 has 14 amino acids. CDR3 coding DNA: TGTGCCATCAGTGAGCGGGACAGGGGAGAGACCCAGTACTTC. Its translation is CAISERDRGETQYF.

The V gene is TRBV15, the J gene TRBJ2-4; 7 bases align to TRBD2. The CDR3 is 18 amino acids. The V and J ends lost 0 bases and 8 bases, in that order; junction bases with no gene match: 16. Looked up from germline, CDR1 is LNHNV and CDR2 is YYDKDF (reference sequence). CDR3 nucleotides: TGTGCCACCAGCAGAGATGTAGGGAGGGTTGGCGGTGGAGACATTCAGTACTTC. Encoded protein: CATSRDVGRVGGGDIQYF.

This clone has only a few counts. This chain connects TRBV28 to TRBJ2-7; either TRBD1 or TRBD2 may supply D (5 bases each). This CDR3 spans 14 amino acids. Trimming took off 2 bases at V and 2 bases at J, with 10 bases between the two ends. Germline assignment: CDR1 MDHEN and CDR2 SYDVKM. CDR3 protein: CASSLGGDPYEQYF. CDR3 DNA: TGTGCCAGCAGTTTAGGGGGAGACCCCTACGAGCAGTACTTC.

This clone was seen repeatedly, ten times or more. The chain has TRBV20-1 and TRBJ2-7, with D perhaps matching TRBD1 or TRBD2 (6 bases each). CDR1 DFQATT and CDR2 SNEGSKA come from the germline V gene (reference sequence). CDR3 size: 14 residues. V lost 7 bases and J 0 bases, leaving 16 bases between the germline ends. CDR3 DNA sequence: TGCAGTGGGGGGCAGGGAGGTCCCTCCTACGAGCAGTACTTC. Its translation is CSGGQGGPSYEQYF.

This clone was detected ten times or more. The chain uses TRBV19 and TRBJ1-1; D unresolved. Trimming cost V 3 bases and J 6 bases, with 14 bases left between them. This CDR3 is 14 amino acids long. Per the germline V gene, CDR1 is LNHDA and CDR2 is SQIVND (reference sequence). The CDR3 sequence: CASSMMVGKAEAFF. The CDR3 DNA sequence: TGTGCCAGTAGTATGATGGTAGGGAAGGCTGAAGCTTTCTTT.

This clone has more than one count but fewer than ten. This clone may be a read error of a much larger clone one base away. The chain uses TRBV7-2 and TRBJ2-3, with TRBD2 as a possible D gene (5 bases). CDR1 is SGHTA, CDR2 FQGNSA, per germline. CDR3 length: 14 residues. This chain's CDR3 is CASILGSGTDTQYF. DNA for the CDR3: TGTGCCAGCATCTTAGGGAGCGGCACAGATACGCAGTATTTT.